The clone carrying this T cell receptor beta chain was detected a few times. This CDR3 region has 13 residues. Deletions cut 2 bases from V and 6 bases from J, with 7 bases between. Germline V lookup: CDR1 SEHNR, CDR2 FQNEAQ (reference sequence). The data belong to a study of identical twins. TCRdb independently ran MiXCR on the 5' RACE reads; one entry per CDR3 protein. The sample yields around 480,000 distinct CDR3 sequences, 11% to 15% seen once. These data were also filed under a second study, of yellow fever vaccine responses in identical twins.

The sequenced sample was CD4+ T cells sorted from blood. This sequence originates from a woman aged 18-29 years in good health. The rearrangement uses TRBV7-9 and TRBJ2-2, with D maybe TRBD1 (5 bases). The CDR3 nucleotides are TGTGCCAGCAGCTTACCAGGGTCCGGGGAGCTGTTTTTT. Translated, it gives CASSLPGSGELFF.